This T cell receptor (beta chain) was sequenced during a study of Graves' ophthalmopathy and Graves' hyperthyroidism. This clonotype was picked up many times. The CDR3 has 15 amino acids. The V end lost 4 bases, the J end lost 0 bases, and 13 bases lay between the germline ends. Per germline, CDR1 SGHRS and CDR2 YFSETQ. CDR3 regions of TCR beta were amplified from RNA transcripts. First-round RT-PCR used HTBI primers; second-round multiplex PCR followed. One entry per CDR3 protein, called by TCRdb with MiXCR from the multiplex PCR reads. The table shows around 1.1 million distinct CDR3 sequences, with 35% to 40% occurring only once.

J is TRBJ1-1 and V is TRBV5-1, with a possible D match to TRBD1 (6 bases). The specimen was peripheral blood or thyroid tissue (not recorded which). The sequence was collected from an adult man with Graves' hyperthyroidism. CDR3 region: CASSRADSLNTEAFF. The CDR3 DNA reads TGCGCCAGCAGCCGCGCGGACAGTCTGAACACTGAAGCTTTCTTT.